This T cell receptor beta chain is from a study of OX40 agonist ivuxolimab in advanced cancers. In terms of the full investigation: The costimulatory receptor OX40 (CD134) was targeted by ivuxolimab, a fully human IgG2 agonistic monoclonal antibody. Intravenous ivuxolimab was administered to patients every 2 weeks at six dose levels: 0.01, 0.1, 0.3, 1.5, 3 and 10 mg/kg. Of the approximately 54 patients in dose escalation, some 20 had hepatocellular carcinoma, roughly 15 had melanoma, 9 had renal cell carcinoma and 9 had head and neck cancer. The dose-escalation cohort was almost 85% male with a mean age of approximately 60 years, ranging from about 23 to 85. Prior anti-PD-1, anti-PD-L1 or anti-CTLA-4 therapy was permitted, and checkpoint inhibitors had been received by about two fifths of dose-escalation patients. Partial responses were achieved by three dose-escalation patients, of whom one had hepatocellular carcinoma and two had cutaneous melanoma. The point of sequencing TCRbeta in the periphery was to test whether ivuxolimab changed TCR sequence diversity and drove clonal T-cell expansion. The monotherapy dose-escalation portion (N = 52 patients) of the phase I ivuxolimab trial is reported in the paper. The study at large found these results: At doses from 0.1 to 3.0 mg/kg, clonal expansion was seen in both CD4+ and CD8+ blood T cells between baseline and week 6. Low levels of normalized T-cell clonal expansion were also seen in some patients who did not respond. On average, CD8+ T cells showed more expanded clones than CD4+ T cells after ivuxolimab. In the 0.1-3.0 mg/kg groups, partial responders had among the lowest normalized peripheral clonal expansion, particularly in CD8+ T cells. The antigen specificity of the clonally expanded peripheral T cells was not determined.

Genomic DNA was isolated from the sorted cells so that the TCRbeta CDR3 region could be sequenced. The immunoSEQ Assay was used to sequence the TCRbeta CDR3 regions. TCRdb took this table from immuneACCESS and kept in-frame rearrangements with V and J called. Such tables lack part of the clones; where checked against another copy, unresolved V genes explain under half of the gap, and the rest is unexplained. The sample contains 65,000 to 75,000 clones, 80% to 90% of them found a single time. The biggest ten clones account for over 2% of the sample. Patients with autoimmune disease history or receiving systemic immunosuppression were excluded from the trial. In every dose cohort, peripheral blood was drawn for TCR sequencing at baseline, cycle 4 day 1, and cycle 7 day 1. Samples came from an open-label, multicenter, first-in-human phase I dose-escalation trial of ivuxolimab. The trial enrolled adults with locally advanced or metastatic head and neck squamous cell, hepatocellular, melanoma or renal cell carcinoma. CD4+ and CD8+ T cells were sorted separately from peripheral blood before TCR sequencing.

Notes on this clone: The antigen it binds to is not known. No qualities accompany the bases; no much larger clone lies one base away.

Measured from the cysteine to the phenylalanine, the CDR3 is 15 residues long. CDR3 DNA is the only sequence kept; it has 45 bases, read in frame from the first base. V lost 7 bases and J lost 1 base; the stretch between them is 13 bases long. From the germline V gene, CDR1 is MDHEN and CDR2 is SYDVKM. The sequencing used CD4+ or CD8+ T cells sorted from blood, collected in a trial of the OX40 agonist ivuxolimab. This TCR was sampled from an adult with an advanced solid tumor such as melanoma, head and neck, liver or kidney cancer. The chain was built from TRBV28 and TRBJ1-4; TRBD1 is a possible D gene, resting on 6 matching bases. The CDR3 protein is CASNPQGGTNEKLFF. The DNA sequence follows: TGTGCCAGCAATCCACAGGGCGGAACTAATGAAAAACTGTTTTTT.